The clone carrying this T cell receptor (beta chain) has a handful of counts. The CDR3 has 14 residues. Per germline, CDR1 SGHRS and CDR2 YFSETQ. The V end lost 1 base, the J end lost 0 bases, and 7 bases lay between the germline ends. The PCR contained 60 Vbeta and 13 Jbeta primers. The assay was immunoSEQ multiplex PCR, and TCRdb's table has in-frame clones only and misses some. The sample records approximately 110,000 clones, around 77% being singletons. The data derive from a study of cytomegalovirus exposure and HLA in healthy donors. The V and J genes are TRBV5-1 and TRBJ1-1; D is possibly TRBD1 (5 bases). The source is a woman aged 40 to 50 in good health and CMV-seropositive. Material for sequencing was PBMCs. Here the CDR3 reads CASSLQGMNTEAFF. CDR3 nucleotide sequence: TGCGCCAGCAGCTTGCAGGGTATGAACACTGAAGCTTTCTTT.